These 9 T cell receptor beta chains were sequenced from one sample in a study of patients and donors after allogeneic stem cell transplantation. TCRdb independently ran MiXCR on the RT-PCR reads; one entry per CDR3 protein. The data contain hundreds of thousands of distinct CDR3 sequences, 16% of them seen just once; the ten biggest clones take up 7.2%. The source material was blood, either unsorted or a sorted T cell fraction (not recorded which). Source of these receptors: a human donor who was either an allogeneic HSCT recipient or a stem cell or donor lymphocyte infusion donor (not recorded which). It is not recorded whose cells these are; they may come from a transplant donor.

The chain is built from TRBV5-5 and TRBJ2-3, with TRBD2 matching 11 bases. This CDR3 contains 17 residues. Germline loops: CDR1 SGHKS, CDR2 YYEKEE (reference sequence). Trimming removed 1 base from V and 0 bases from J; junction bases left unmatched: 4. In DNA, the CDR3 is TGTGCCAGCAGCTTGTTCCCTAGCGGGGGGAGCACAGATACGCAGTATTTT. Its protein product is CASSLFPSGGSTDTQYF.

This clonotype was seen a handful of times. The chain couples TRBV7-2 to TRBJ1-2, with TRBD1 matching 9 bases. The CDR3 covers 17 residues. With V trimmed by 5 bases and J by 1 base, 11 bases remained unmatched. CDR1 is SGHTA, CDR2 FQGNSA, per germline. In nucleotides, the CDR3 is TGTGCCAGCAGCCGCAGTCCCGGGACAGGGAATAACTATGGCTACACCTTC. Translating it yields CASSRSPGTGNNYGYTF.

This clonotype has ten or more counts. The CDR3 region has the DNA TGCAGCGTCGTACTACAGGGCAACGAGCAGTACTTC. Its protein product is CSVVLQGNEQYF. The rearrangement links TRBV29-1 to TRBJ2-7, with D possibly being TRBD1 (6 bases). Germline V gene data show CDR1 as SQVTM and CDR2 as ANQGSEA. The ends were cut back, 6 bases at V and 5 bases at J, with 14 bases in the middle. This CDR3 has 12 amino acids.

CDR3 sequence (DNA): TGTGCCAGCAGCGTAGGATCGCCAGCTTACAATGAGCAGTTCTTC. It is translated as CASSVGSPAYNEQFF. The chain uses TRBV9 and TRBJ2-1, with D unclear. Germline V lookup: CDR1 SGDLS, CDR2 YYNGEE. This CDR3 is built from 15 residues. Between the trimmed V and J ends, which lost 0 bases and 4 bases, there was a span of 11 bases. The full variable domain, its missing parts supplied by reference TRBV9 and TRBJ2-1, is DSGVTQTPKHLITATGQRVTLRCSPRSGDLSVYWYQQSLDQGLQFLIQYYNGEERAKGNILERFSAQQFPDLHSELNLSSLELGDSALYFCASSVGSPAYNEQFFGPGTRLTVL.

J is TRBJ1-4 and V is TRBV6-2 or TRBV6-3; no reliable D call. The germline V and J ends were trimmed by 4 bases and 2 bases, with 8 bases remaining between them. CDR3 length equals 14 residues. Germline values: CDR1 MNHEY, CDR2 SVGEGT. The CDR3 DNA sequence: TGTGCCAGCAGTTTAAGGTGGACTAATGAAAAACTGTTTTTT. Translation: CASSLRWTNEKLFF.

This clonotype occurred a few times. V is TRBV20-1 and J is TRBJ2-4; no reliable D call. The CDR3 spans 12 residues. With 3 bases removed from V and 8 bases from J, the gap between germline ends came to 11 bases. Germline CDR1 is DFQATT and CDR2 is SNEGSKA (reference sequence). CDR3 sequence reads: CSASSGIHIQYF. CDR3 bases: TGCAGTGCTAGTTCGGGCATTCACATTCAGTACTTC.

V is TRBV15 and J is TRBJ1-1, with D possibly being TRBD1 (5 bases). The CDR3 length is 16 residues. Germline-derived CDR1 and CDR2 are LNHNV and YYDKDF (reference sequence). V lost 3 bases and J 1 base, leaving 15 bases between the germline ends. The CDR3 DNA is TGTGCCACCAGCAGGGAAGATGGGGCGGGGAACACTGAAGCTTTCTTT. Translating gives CATSREDGAGNTEAFF.

This chain connects TRBV18 to TRBJ1-6; 7 nucleotides match TRBD1. CDR3 length: 16 amino acids. The germline V gene encodes CDR1 KGHSH and CDR2 LQKENI. V lost 2 bases, J lost 6 bases, and 7 bases stayed unmatched. The CDR3 DNA reads TGTGCCAGCTCACCAAGACAGGGCCAGAGTAATTCACCCCTCCACTTT. Its translation: CASSPRQGQSNSPLHF. The full variable domain, rest sourced from reference TRBV18 and TRBJ1-6, is NAGVMQNPRHLVRRRGQEARLRCSPMKGHSHVYWYRQLPEEGLKFMVYLQKENIIDESGMPKERFSAEFPKEGPSILRIQQVVRGDSAAYFCASSPRQGQSNSPLHFGNGTRLTVT.

This clonotype was counted a few times. This chain links TRBV6-6 with TRBJ2-5; unclear D gene. Trimming removed 8 bases from V and 4 bases from J, with 14 bases in between. CDR1 and CDR2 (germline): MNHNY, SVGAGI (reference sequence). CDR3 length: 13 residues. CDR3: CASCSWVGETQYF. DNA of the CDR3: TGTGCCAGCTGTTCCTGGGTAGGAGAGACCCAGTACTTC.